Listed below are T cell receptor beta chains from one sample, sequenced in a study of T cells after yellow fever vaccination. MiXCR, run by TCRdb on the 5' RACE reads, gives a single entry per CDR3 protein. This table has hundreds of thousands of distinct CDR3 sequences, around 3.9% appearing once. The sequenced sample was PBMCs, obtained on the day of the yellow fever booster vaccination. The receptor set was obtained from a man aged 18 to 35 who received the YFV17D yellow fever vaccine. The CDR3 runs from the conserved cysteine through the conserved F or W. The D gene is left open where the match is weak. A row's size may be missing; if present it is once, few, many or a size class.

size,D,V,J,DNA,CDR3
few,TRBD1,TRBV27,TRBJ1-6,TGTGCCAGCAGTTTACGACAGGGTTTTGATTCACCCCTCCACTTT,CASSLRQGFDSPLHF
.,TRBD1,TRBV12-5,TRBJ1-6,TGTGCTAGTGCCACAGGGGATTCACCCCTCCACTTT,CASATGDSPLHF
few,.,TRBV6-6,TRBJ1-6,TGTGCCAGCAGTCAAAATGTTGGCCTTTCGTCCCTCCACTTT,CASSQNVGLSSLHF
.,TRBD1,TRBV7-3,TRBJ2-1,TGTGCCAGCAGCCCCGGGGACAGGGGCCTCAATGAGCAGTTCTTC,CASSPGDRGLNEQFF
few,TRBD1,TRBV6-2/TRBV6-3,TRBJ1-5,TGTGCCAGCAGTTACTCAGGGACAGCGGTTCATTTT,CASSYSGTAVHF
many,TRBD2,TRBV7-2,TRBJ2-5,TGTGCCAGCAGCTTCCAGCGGGGTTTCCAAGAGACCCAGTACTTC,CASSFQRGFQETQYF
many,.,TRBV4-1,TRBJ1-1,TGCGCCAGCAGCCTCTCGGGGCATACCGACACTGAAGCTTTCTTT,CASSLSGHTDTEAFF
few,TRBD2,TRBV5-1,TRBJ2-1,TGCGCCAGCGGGGGAGTGCGGGGGGGCGCCAATGAGCAGTTCTTC,CASGGVRGGANEQFF
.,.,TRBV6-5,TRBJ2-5,TGTGCCAGCAGTTATTCGGGGGTAGGGCAAGAGACCCAGTACTTC,CASSYSGVGQETQYF
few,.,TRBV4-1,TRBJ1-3,TGCGCCAGCAGCCAAGGAGGACGGGGGGCTGGAAACACCATATATTTT,CASSQGGRGAGNTIYF
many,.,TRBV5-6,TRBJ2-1,TGTGCCAGCGTGGAGGGGGGTGTGGGGGCCCCTGAGCAGTTCTTC,CASVEGGVGAPEQFF
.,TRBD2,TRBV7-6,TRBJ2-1,TGTGCCAGCAGCTTAGTTGAGCGGGGGCCGGCTGAGCAGTTCTTC,CASSLVERGPAEQFF
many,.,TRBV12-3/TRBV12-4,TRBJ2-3,TGTGCCAGTGCCCCCGGGGGAGGCACAGATACGCAGTATTTT,CASAPGGGTDTQYF
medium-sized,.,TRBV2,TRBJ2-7,TGTGCCAGCAGTGAACGGACGAGCTCCTACGAGCAGTACTTC,CASSERTSSYEQYF
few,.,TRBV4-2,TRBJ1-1,TGTGCCAGCAGATCCATACTATCGAACACTGAAGCTTTCTTT,CASRSILSNTEAFF
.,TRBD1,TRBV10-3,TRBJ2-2,TGTGCCATCAGTGACGGGGACAGGGGTGGACCGAACACCGGGGAGCTGTTTTTT,CAISDGDRGGPNTGELFF
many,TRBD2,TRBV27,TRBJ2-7,TGTGCCAGCAGCCTTACTAGCGGGGGGTATAAGCAGTACTTC,CASSLTSGGYKQYF
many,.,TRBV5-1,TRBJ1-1,TGCGCCAGCAGCTTGGAGAGGGGAGACACTGAAGCTTTCTTT,CASSLERGDTEAFF
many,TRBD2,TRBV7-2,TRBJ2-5,TGTGCCAGCAGCTTAGAAGCTAGCGGGGCGGAGACCCAGTACTTC,CASSLEASGAETQYF
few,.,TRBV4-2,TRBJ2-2,TGTGCCAGCAGCCAAAAAGGCAGGGGCACCGGGGAGCTGTTTTTT,CASSQKGRGTGELFF
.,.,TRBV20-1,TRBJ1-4,TGCAGTGCTAGATCGGGACAAGTTAATGAAAAACTGTTTTTT,CSARSGQVNEKLFF
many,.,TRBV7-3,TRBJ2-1,TGTGCCAGCAGCTCCACCGTCGGGGGTGGGAATGAGCAGTTCTTC,CASSSTVGGGNEQFF
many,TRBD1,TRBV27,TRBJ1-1,TGTGCCAGCAGGAGATATTTGACAGGGGATTGGGAAGCTTTCTTT,CASRRYLTGDWEAFF
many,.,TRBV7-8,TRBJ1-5,TGTGCCAGCAGCTTAGTCCCATCGCCTAATCAGCCCCAGCATTTT,CASSLVPSPNQPQHF
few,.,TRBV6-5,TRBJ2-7,TGTGCCAGCAGTTACACGGGGGAGCAGTACTTC,CASSYTGEQYF
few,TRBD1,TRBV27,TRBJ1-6,TGTGCCAGCAGTTGGACAGGGTATTTCGGTTCACCCCTCCACTTT,CASSWTGYFGSPLHF
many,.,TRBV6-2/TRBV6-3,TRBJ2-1,TGTGCCAGCAGCCTTCCTTACCAGGGGTCGCGTCTGTTCTTC,CASSLPYQGSRLFF
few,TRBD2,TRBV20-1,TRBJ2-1,TGCAGTGCACAGACGGCGAGCGGGGGGTCCAATGAGCAGTTCTTC,CSAQTASGGSNEQFF
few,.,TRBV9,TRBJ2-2,TGTGCCAGCAGCGTAGAATACCGGGGACCGGAGCTGTTTTTT,CASSVEYRGPELFF
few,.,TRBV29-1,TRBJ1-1,TGCAGCGTTGAAAGTCGGGGTGGATCTTTCTTT,CSVESRGGSFF
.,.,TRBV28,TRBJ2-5,TGTGCCAGCAGTTTACACCCAGCAGGGGAGACCCAGTACTTC,CASSLHPAGETQYF
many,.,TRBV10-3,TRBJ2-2,TGTGCCATCAGACCAGGGGGGAATACCGGGGAGCTGTTTTTT,CAIRPGGNTGELFF
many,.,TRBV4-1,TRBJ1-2,TGCGCCAGCAGCCATGAGGGAGGGCGCGCGTGGAGCTATGGCTACACCTTC,CASSHEGGRAWSYGYTF
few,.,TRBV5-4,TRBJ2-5,TGTGCCAGCAGCTGGGCGGGTGGGACCCAGTACTTC,CASSWAGGTQYF
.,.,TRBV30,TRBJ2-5,TGTGCCTGGAGTAGACGCCTGGAGACCCAGTACTTC,CAWSRRLETQYF
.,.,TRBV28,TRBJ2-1,TGTGCCAGCACAAAACCTCCCAGGGATGAGCAGTTCTTC,CASTKPPRDEQFF
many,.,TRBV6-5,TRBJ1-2,TGTGCCAGCAGTAGGGGCAGGGTCAACTATGGCTACACCTTC,CASSRGRVNYGYTF
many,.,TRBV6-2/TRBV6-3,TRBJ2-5,TGTGCCAGCAGTGGTAACGGGGGAATTGAGACCCAGTACTTC,CASSGNGGIETQYF
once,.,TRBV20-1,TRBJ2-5,TGCTGTGTTACAGCGGAAGAGACCCAGTACTTC,CCVTAEETQYF
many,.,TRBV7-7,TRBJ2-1,TGTGCCAGCAGCTTAGCGGCGGTCCACTACAATGAGCAGTTCTTC,CASSLAAVHYNEQFF
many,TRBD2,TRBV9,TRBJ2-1,TGTGCCAGCAGCGTAGATGAGCGGGGGTACAATGAGCAGTTCTTC,CASSVDERGYNEQFF
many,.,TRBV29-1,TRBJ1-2,TGCAGCGTTGAAGTGGCTTGGGAGGGGGCTAACTATGGCTACACCTTC,CSVEVAWEGANYGYTF
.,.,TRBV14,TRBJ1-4,TGTGCCAGCAGCCAAGAAAACCTCCGTGAAAAACTGTTTTTT,CASSQENLREKLFF
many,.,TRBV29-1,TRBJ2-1,TGCAGCGTTGAGACGACCCCTGGGAGCCAGGCGCAGTTCTTC,CSVETTPGSQAQFF
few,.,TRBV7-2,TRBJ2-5,TGTGCCAGCAGCACTTCTGGCGGGGGCCACCAAGAGACCCAGTACTTC,CASSTSGGGHQETQYF
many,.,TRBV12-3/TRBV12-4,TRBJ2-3,TGTGCCAGCAGTTTAGCGGGACGGATCGGAGCAGATACGCAGTATTTT,CASSLAGRIGADTQYF
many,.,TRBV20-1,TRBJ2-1,TGCAGTGCCCGAACAGGGTCGGGAAATGAGCAGTTCTTC,CSARTGSGNEQFF
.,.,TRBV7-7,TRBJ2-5,TGTGCTAGCAGCAAAGGTGGGGGCCAAGGGACCCAGTACTTC,CASSKGGGQGTQYF
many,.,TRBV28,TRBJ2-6,TGTGCCAGCAACGGGTACGAACTCTCTGGGGCCAACGTCCTGACTTTC,CASNGYELSGANVLTF
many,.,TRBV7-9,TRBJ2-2,TGTGCCAGCAGCCACAAACCAGGGTTTACCGGGGAGCTGTTTTTT,CASSHKPGFTGELFF
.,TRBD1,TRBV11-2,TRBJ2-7,TGTGCCAGCAGGCCAACCGGGACAGGCAAACACGAGCAGTACTTC,CASRPTGTGKHEQYF
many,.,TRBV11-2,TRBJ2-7,TGTGCCAGCAGCCCTTACCCGGGGGACTCCTACGAGCAGTACTTC,CASSPYPGDSYEQYF
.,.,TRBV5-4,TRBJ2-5,TGTGCCAGCAGCCCGTCAGGGGGGAACCAAGAGACCCAGTACTTC,CASSPSGGNQETQYF
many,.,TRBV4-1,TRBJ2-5,TGCGCCAGCAGCCGCCTAAAGGGACCCCAAGAGACCCAGTACTTC,CASSRLKGPQETQYF
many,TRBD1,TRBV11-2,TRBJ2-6,TGTGCCAGCAGCTCCGGGACAGGGAAAGGGGCCAACGTCCTGACTTTC,CASSSGTGKGANVLTF